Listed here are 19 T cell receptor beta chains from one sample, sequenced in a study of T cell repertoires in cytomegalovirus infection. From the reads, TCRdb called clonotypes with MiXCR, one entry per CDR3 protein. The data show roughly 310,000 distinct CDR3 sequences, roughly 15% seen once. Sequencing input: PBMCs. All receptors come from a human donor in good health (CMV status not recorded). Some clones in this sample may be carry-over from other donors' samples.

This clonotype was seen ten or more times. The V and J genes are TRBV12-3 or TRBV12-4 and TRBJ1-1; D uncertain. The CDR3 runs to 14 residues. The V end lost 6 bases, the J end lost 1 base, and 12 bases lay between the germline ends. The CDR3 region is CASSYDTPNTEAFF. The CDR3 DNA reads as TGTGCCAGCAGCTATGACACCCCGAACACTGAAGCTTTCTTT.

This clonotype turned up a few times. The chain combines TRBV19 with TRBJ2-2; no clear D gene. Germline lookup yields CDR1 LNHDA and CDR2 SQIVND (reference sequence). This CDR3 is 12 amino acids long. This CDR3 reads CAGGTNTGELFF. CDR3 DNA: TGTGCGGGTGGGACGAACACCGGGGAGCTGTTTTTT.

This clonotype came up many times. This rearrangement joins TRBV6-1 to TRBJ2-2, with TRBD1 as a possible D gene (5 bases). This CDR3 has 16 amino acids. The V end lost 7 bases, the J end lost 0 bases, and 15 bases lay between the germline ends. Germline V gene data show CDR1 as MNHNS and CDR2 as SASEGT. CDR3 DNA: TGTGCCAGCAAGGTTTGGGGCGCAACGAACACCGGGGAGCTGTTTTTT. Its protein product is CASKVWGATNTGELFF.

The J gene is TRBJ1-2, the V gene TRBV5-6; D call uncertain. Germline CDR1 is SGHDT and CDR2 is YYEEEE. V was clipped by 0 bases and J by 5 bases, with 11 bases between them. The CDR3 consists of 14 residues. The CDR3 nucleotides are TGTGCCAGCAGCTTGGAGACCGGCGTATATGGCTACACCTTC. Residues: CASSLETGVYGYTF.

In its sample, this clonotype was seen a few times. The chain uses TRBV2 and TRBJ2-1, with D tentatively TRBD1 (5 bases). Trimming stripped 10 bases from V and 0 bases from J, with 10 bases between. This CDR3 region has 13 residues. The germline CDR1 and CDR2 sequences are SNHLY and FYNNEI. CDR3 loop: CATDSSSYNEQFF. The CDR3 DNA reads TGTGCCACCGACAGTAGCTCCTACAATGAGCAGTTCTTC.

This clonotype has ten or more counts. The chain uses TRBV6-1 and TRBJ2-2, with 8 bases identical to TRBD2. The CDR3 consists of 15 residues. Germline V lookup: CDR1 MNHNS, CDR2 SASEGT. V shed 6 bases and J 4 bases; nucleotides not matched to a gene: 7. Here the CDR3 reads CASSLGGGRTGELFF. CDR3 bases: TGTGCCAGCAGCCTCGGGGGGGGGCGCACCGGGGAGCTGTTTTTT.

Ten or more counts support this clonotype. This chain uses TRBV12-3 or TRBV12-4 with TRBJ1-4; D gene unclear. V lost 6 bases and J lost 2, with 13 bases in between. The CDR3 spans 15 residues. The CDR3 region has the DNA TGTGCCAGCAGCCCACGAGGGAGCACTAATGAAAAACTGTTTTTT. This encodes CASSPRGSTNEKLFF.

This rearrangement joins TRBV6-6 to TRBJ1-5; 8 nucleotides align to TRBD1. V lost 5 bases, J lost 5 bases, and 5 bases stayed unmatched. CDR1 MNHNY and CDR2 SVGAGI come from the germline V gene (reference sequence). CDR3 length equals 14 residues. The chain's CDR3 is CASSRTGTDQPQHF. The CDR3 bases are TGTGCCAGCAGTAGGACAGGGACCGATCAGCCCCAGCATTTT.

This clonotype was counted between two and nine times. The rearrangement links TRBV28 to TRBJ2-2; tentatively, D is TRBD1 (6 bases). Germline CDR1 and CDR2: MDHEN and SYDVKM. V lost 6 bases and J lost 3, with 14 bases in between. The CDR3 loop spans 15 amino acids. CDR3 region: CASRVQGTYTGELFF. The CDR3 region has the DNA TGTGCCAGCAGGGTTCAGGGGACGTACACCGGGGAGCTGTTTTTT.

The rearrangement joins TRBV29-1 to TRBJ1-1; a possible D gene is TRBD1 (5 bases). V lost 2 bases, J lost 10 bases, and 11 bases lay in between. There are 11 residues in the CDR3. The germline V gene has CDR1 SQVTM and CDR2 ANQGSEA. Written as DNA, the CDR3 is TGCAGCGTTGAACAGGGTGGCGGAGCTTTCTTT. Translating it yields CSVEQGGGAFF.

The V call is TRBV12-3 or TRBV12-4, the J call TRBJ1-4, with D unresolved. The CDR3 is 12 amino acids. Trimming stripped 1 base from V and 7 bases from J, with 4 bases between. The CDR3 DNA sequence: TGTGCCAGCAGTTTAGTCGTTGAAAAACTGTTTTTT. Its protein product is CASSLVVEKLFF.

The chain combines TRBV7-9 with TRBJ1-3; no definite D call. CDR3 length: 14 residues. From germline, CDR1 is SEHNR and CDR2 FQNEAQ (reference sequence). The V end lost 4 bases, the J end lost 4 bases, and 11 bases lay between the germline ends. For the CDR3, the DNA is TGTGCCAGCAGCTCTCCAGGTCTCGGAAACACCATATATTTT. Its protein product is CASSSPGLGNTIYF.

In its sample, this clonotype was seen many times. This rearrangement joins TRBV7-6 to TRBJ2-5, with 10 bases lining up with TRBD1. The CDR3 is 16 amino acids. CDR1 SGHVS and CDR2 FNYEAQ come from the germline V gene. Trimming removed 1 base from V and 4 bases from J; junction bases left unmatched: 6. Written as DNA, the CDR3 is TGTGCCAGCAGCTTAGTGAGTGACAGGGGGCGAGAGACCCAGTACTTC. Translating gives CASSLVSDRGRETQYF.

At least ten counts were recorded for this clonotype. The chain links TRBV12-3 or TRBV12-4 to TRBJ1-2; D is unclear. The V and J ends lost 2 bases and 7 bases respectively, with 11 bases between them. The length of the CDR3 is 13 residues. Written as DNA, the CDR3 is TGTGCCAGCAGTTTAAGCCTAGTAGGTGGCTACACCTTC. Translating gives CASSLSLVGGYTF.

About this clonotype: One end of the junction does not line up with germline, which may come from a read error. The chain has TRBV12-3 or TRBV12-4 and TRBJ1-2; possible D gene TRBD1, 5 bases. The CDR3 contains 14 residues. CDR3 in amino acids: CASSLSPRDYAYNF. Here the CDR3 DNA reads TGTGCCAGCAGTTTATCCCCAAGGGACTATGCCTACAACTTC.

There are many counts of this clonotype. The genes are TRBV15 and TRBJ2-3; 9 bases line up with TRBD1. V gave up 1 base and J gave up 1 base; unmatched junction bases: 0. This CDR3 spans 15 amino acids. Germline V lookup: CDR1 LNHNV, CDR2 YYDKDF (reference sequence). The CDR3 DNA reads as TGTGCCACCAGCAGAGGGGACAGGGGCACAGATACGCAGTATTTT. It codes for CATSRGDRGTDTQYF.

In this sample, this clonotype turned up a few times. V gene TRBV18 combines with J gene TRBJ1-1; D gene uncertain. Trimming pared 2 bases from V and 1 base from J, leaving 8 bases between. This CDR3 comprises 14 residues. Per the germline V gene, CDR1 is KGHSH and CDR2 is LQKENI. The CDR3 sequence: CASSPADANTEAFF. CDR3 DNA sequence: TGTGCCAGCTCACCAGCCGATGCGAACACTGAAGCTTTCTTT.

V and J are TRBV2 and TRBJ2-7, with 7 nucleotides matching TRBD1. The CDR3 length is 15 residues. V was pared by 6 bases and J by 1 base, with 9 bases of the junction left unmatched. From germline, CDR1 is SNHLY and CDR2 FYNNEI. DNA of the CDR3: TGTGCCAGCAGCACGAGACAGGGCGGTTCCTACGAGCAGTACTTC. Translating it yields CASSTRQGGSYEQYF.

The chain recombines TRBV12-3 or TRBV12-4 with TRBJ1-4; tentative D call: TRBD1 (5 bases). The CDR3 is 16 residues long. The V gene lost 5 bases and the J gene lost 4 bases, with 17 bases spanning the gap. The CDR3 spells CASSPGTSPSNEKLFF. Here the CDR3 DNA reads TGTGCCAGCAGTCCGGGGACGTCACCCAGTAATGAAAAACTGTTTTTT.